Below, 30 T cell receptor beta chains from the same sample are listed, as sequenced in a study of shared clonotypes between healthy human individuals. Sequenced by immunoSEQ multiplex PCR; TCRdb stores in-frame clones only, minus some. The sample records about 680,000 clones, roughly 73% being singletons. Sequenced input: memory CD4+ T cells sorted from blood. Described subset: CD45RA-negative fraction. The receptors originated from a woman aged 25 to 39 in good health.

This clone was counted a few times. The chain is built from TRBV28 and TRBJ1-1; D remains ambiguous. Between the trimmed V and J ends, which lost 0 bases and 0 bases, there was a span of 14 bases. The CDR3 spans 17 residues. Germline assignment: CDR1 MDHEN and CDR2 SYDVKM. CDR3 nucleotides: TGTGCCAGCAGTTTATGGACCACAGCCGGGATGAACACTGAAGCTTTCTTT. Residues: CASSLWTTAGMNTEAFF.

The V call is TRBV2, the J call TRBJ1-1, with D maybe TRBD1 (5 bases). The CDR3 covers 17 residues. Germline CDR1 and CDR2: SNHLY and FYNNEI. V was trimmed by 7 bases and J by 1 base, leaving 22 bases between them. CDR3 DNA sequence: TGTGCCAGCAACTTTGGGGCAGGTAAGACGGAGAACACTGAAGCTTTCTTT. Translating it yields CASNFGAGKTENTEAFF.

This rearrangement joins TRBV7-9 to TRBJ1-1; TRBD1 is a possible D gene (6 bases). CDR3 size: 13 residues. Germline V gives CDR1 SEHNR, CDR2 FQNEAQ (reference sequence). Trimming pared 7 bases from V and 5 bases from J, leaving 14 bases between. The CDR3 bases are TGTGCCAGCACCTGGGACACGGCAACTGAAGCTTTCTTT. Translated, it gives CASTWDTATEAFF.

CDR3 sequence: CASSLEAGAGQFF. The CDR3 coding sequence is TGTGCCAGCAGCTTAGAAGCGGGAGCGGGGCAGTTCTTC. V usage is TRBV7-8 and J usage is TRBJ2-1, with 8 bases aligning to TRBD2. Per the germline V gene, CDR1 is SGHVS and CDR2 is FQNEAQ. The CDR3 is made up of 13 amino acids. V gave up 1 base and J gave up 12 bases; unmatched junction bases: 5.

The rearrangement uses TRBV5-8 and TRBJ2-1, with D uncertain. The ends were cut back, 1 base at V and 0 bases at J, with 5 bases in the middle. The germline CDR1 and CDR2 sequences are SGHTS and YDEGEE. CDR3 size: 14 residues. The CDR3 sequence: CASSLMSSYNEQFF. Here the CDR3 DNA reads TGTGCCAGCAGCTTGATGAGCTCCTACAATGAGCAGTTCTTC.

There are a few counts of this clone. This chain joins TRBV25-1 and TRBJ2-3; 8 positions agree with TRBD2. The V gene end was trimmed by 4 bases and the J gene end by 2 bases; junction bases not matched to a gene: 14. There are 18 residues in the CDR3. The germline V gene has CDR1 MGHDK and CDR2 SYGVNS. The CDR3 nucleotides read TGTGCCAGCAGTGTACTAGCGGAGGGCCTCAAATCCACAGATACGCAGTATTTT. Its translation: CASSVLAEGLKSTDTQYF.

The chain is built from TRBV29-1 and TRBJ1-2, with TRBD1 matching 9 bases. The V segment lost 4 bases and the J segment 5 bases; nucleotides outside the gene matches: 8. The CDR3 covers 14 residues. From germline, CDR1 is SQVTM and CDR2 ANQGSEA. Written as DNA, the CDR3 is TGCAGCGTTGTGGGAGACAGGGGGGTTTATGGCTACACCTTC. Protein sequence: CSVVGDRGVYGYTF.

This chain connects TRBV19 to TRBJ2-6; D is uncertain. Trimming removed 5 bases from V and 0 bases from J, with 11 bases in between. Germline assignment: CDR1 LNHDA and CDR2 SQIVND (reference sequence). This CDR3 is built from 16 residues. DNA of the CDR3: TGTGCCAGTAGTCCACGGACGGGCTCTGGGGCCAACGTCCTGACTTTC. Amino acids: CASSPRTGSGANVLTF.

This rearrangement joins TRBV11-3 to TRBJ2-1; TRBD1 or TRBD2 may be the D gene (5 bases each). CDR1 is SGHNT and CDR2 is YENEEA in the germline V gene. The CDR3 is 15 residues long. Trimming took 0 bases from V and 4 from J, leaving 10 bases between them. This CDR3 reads CASSLDRGPYNEQFF. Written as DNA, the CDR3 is TGTGCCAGCAGCTTAGATCGGGGCCCATACAATGAGCAGTTCTTC. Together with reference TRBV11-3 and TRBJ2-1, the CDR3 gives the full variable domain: EAGVVQSPRYKIIEKKQPVAFWCNPISGHNTLYWYLQNLGQGPELLIRYENEEAVDDSQLPKDRFSAERLKGVDSTLKIQPAELGDSAVYLCASSLDRGPYNEQFFGPGTRLTVL.

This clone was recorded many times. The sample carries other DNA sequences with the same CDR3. CDR3 loop: CASSIEGLNTEAFF. CDR3 nucleotides: TGTGCCAGTAGTATAGAGGGGTTGAACACTGAAGCTTTCTTT. This chain links TRBV19 with TRBJ1-1; D is uncertain. Germline values: CDR1 LNHDA, CDR2 SQIVND (reference sequence). The CDR3 totals 14 residues. V lost 0 bases and J 0 bases, leaving 5 bases between the germline ends.

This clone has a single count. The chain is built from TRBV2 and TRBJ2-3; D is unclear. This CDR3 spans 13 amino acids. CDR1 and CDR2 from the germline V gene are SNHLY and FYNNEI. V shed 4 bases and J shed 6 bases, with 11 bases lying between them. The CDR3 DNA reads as TGTGCCAGCAGTGTCGCCCAGCTGGATACGCAGTATTTT. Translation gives CASSVAQLDTQYF. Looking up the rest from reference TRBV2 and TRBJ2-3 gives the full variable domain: EPEVTQTPSHQVTQMGQEVILRCVPISNHLYFYWYRQILGQKVEFLVSFYNNEISEKSEIFDDQFSVERPDGSNFTLKIRSTKLEDSAMYFCASSVAQLDTQYFGPGTRLTVL.

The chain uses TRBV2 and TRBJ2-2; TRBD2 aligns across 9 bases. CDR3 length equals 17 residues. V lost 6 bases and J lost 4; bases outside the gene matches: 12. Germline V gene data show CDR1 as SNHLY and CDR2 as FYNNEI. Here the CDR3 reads CASRVGHIAGVTGELFF. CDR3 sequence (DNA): TGTGCCAGCAGAGTGGGCCACATAGCGGGAGTCACCGGGGAGCTGTTTTTT.

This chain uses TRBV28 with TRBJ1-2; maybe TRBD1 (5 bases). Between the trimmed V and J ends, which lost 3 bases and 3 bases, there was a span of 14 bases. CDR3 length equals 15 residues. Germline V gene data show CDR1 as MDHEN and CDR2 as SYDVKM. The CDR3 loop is CASSFSLTDYYGYTF. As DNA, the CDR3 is TGTGCCAGCAGTTTCTCCTTGACAGACTACTATGGCTACACCTTC.

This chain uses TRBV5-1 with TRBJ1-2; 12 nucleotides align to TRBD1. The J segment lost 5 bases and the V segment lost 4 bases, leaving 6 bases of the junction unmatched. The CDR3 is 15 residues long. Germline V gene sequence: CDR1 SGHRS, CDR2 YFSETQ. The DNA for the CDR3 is TGCGCCAGCAGCCCCGGGACAGGGGGCATGTATGGCTACACCTTC. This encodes CASSPGTGGMYGYTF.

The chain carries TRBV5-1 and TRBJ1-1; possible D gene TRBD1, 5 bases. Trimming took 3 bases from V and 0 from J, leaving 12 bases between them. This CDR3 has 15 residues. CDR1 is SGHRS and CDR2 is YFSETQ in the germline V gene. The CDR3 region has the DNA TGCGCCAGCAGCTCGGGACGGTCCATGAACACTGAAGCTTTCTTT. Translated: CASSSGRSMNTEAFF.

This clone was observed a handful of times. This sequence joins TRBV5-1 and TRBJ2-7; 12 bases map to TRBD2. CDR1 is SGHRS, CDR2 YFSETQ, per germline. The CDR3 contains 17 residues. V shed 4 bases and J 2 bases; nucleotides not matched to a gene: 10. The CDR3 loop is CASSLGGLAGGAYEQYF. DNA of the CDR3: TGCGCCAGCAGCCTGGGGGGCCTAGCGGGAGGGGCCTACGAGCAGTACTTC.

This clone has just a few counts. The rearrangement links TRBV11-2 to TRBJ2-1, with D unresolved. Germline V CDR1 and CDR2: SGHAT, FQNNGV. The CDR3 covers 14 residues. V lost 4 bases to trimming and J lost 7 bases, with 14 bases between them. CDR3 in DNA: TGTGCCAGCAGCTCAATCGGCGGAAGGAATGAGCAGTTCTTC. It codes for CASSSIGGRNEQFF.

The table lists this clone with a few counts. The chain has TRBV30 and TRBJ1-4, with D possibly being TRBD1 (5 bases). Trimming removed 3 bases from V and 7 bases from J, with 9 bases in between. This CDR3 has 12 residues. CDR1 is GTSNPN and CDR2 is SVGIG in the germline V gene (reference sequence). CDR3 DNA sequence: TGTGCCTGGAGCAGGACAAGTGAAAAACTGTTTTTT. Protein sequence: CAWSRTSEKLFF.

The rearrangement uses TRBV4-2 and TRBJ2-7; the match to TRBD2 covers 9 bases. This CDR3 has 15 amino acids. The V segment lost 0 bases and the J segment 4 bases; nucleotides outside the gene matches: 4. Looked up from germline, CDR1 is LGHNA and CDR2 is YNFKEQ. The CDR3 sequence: CASSQERAGGYEQYF. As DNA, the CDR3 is TGTGCCAGCAGCCAAGAGAGAGCGGGAGGATACGAGCAGTACTTC.

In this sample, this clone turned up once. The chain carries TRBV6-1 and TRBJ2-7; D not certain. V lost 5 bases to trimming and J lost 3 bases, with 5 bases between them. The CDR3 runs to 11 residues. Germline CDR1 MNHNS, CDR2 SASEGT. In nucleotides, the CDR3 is TGTGCCAGCAGTAACGGCTACGAGCAGTACTTC. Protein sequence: CASSNGYEQYF.

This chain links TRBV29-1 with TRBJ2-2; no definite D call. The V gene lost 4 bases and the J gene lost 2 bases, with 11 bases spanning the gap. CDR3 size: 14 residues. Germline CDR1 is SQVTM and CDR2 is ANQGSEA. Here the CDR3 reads CSVVGDGNTGELFF. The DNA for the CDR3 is TGCAGCGTTGTTGGGGATGGAAACACCGGGGAGCTGTTTTTT.

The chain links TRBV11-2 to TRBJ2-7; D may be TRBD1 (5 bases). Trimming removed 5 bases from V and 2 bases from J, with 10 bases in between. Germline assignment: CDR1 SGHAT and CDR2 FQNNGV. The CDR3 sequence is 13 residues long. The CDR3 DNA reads TGTGCCAGCAGCCCCCAGGGTCCCTACGAGCAGTACTTC. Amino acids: CASSPQGPYEQYF. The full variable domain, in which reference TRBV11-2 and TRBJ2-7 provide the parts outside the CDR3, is EAGVAQSPRYKIIEKRQSVAFWCNPISGHATLYWYQQILGQGPKLLIQFQNNGVVDDSQLPKDRFSAERLKGVDSTLKIQPAKLEDSAVYLCASSPQGPYEQYFGPGTRLTVT.

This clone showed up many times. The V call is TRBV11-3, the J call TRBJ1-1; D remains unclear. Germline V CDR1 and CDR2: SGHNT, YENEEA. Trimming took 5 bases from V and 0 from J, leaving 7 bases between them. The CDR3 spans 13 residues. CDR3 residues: CASSPRVNTEAFF. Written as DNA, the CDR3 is TGTGCCAGCAGCCCCCGAGTGAACACTGAAGCTTTCTTT.

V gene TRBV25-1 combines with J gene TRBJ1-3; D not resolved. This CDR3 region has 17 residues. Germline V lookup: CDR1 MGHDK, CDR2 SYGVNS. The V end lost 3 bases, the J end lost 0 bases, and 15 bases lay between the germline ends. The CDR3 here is CASSDPVAFGSGNTIYF. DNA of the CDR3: TGTGCCAGCAGTGATCCGGTAGCCTTTGGCTCTGGAAACACCATATATTTT.

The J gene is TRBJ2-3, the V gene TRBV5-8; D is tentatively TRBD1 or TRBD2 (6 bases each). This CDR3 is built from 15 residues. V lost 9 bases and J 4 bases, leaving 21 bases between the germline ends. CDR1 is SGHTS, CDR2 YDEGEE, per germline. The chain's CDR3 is CAKAFPPGEADTQYF. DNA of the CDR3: TGTGCCAAAGCATTCCCCCCAGGGGAGGCAGATACGCAGTATTTT.

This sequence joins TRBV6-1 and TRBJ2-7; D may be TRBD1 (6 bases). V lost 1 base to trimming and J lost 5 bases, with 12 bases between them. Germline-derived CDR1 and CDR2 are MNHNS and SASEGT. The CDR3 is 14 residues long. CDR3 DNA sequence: TGTGCCAGCAGTGAAGTATCAGGGGCCAACGAGCAGTACTTC. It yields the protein CASSEVSGANEQYF.

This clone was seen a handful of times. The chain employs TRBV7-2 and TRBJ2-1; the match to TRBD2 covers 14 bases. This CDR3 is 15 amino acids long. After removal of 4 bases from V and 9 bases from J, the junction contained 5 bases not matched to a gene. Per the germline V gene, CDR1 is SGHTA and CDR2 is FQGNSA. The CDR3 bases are TGTGCCAGCAGCTCGAGGACTAGCGGGAGGACTGAGCAGTTCTTC. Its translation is CASSSRTSGRTEQFF.

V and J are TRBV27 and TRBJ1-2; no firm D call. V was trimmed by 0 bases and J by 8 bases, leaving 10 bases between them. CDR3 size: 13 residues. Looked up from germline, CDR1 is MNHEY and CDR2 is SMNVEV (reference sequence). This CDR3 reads CASSLSGLGGYTF. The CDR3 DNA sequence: TGTGCCAGCAGTTTATCCGGGCTGGGGGGCTACACCTTC.

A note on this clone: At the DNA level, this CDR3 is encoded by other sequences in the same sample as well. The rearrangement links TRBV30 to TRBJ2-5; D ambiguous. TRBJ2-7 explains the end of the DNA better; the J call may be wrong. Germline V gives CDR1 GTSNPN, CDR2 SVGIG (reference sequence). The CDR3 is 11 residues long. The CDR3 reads CAWGRYYEQYF. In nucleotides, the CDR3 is TGTGCCTGGGGCAGATACTACGAGCAGTACTTC.

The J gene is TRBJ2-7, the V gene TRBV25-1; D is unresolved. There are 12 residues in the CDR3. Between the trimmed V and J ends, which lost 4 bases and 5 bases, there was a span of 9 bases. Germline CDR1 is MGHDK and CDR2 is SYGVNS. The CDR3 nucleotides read TGTGCCAGCAGTGGTTTCATCCACGAGCAGTACTTC. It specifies CASSGFIHEQYF.